This T cell receptor beta chain was recovered during a study of T cell responses to AZD1222 COVID-19 vaccine. There are 13 residues in the CDR3. The V segment lost 6 bases and the J segment 0 bases; nucleotides outside the gene matches: 1. Germline CDR1 is SQVTM and CDR2 is ANQGSEA. The method was immunoSEQ multiplex PCR; TCRdb's version includes in-frame clones alone and lacks a portion of them. The sample includes 89,000 or so clones, less than 95% of them seen just once. Second doses that came at about 4 or about 12 weeks were put together. The receptor was derived from an adult who received the AZD1222 COVID-19 vaccine. The rearrangement uses TRBV29-1 and TRBJ2-7; TRBD2 aligns across 11 bases. Sequencing used peripheral blood, obtained 28 days after the second AZD1222 dose. The CDR3 reads CSVTSGSSYEQYF. DNA for the CDR3: TGCAGCGTAACTAGCGGGAGCTCCTACGAGCAGTACTTC.